These 21 T cell receptor beta chains share one sample of origin, sequenced in a study of blood T cell repertoires in COVID-19. This table comes from immunoSEQ multiplex PCR, and its TCRdb copy is limited to in-frame clones, with some not included. There are some 100,000 clones in the sample; 82% occur only once, and approximately 6.8% lies in the top ten. Sequencing was done on a sample of peripheral blood. The receptors derive from a man aged 45-60 years with active or convalescent COVID-19.

The chain is built from TRBV30 and TRBJ2-1, with a weak D call TRBD2 (6 bases). The ends were cut back, 5 bases at V and 4 bases at J, with 18 bases in the middle. The CDR3 loop spans 15 amino acids. CDR1 and CDR2 (germline): GTSNPN, SVGIG (reference sequence). The CDR3 here is CAWGPRDFQYNEQFF. The CDR3 DNA is TGTGCCTGGGGACCGCGGGACTTTCAGTACAATGAGCAGTTCTTC.

The genes are TRBV30 and TRBJ1-4; possibly TRBD1 for D (5 bases). CDR1 is GTSNPN, CDR2 SVGIG, per germline (reference sequence). Trimming pared 4 bases from V and 8 bases from J, leaving 14 bases between. The CDR3 extends over 13 amino acids. The CDR3 nucleotides read TGTGCCTGGATGGGCAGGGTGAAGGAAAAACTGTTTTTT. It codes for CAWMGRVKEKLFF.

The V gene is TRBV11-2, the J gene TRBJ2-2, with D maybe TRBD2 (6 bases). Germline-derived CDR1 and CDR2 are SGHAT and FQNNGV. The CDR3 runs 14 residues. V was pared by 4 bases and J by 3 bases, with 9 bases between. Here the CDR3 DNA reads TGTGCCAGCAGCTCCAGGGAGGACACCGGGGAGCTGTTTTTT. Protein product: CASSSREDTGELFF.

The V and J genes are TRBV19 and TRBJ1-1; D remains unclear. V lost 4 bases, J lost 1 base, and 7 bases lay in between. CDR3 length: 13 residues. The germline V gene encodes CDR1 LNHDA and CDR2 SQIVND (reference sequence). CDR3 DNA: TGTGCCAGTAGTAGACTTTCGAACACTGAAGCTTTCTTT. Its translation is CASSRLSNTEAFF.

The V call is TRBV18, the J call TRBJ1-4, with TRBD1 matching over 10 bases. The CDR3 runs to 12 residues. Germline trimming cut 3 bases from V and 12 bases from J; bases unmatched to any gene: 1. Germline CDR1 reads KGHSH; CDR2 reads LQKENI. The CDR3 reads CASSPGQGELFF. Written as DNA, the CDR3 is TGTGCCAGCTCACCTGGACAGGGGGAACTGTTTTTT.

This clone was detected many times. The rearrangement uses TRBV5-1 and TRBJ1-3, with D perhaps matching TRBD1 (5 bases). This CDR3 spans 13 amino acids. V shed 5 bases and J shed 4 bases, with 10 bases lying between them. The V gene's germline CDR1 is SGHRS and CDR2 YFSETQ. CDR3 loop: CASRGGTGNTIYF. In nucleotides, the CDR3 is TGCGCCAGCAGGGGGGGAACAGGAAACACCATATATTTT.

A few counts support this clone. V usage is TRBV10-1 and J usage is TRBJ2-1, with 7 bases aligning to TRBD2. The CDR3 is 14 residues long. Losses at the gene ends were 3 bases for V and 12 bases for J; bases not matched to a gene: 11. Germline V gives CDR1 WNHNN, CDR2 SYGVQD (reference sequence). CDR3 loop: CASSDVLGLQAQFF. The CDR3 DNA reads as TGCGCCAGCAGTGACGTCTTGGGACTACAAGCGCAGTTCTTC.

CDR3 sequence reads: CASYDNPGQSHNEQFF. The CDR3 nucleotides read TGTGCCAGCTACGATAACCCGGGACAGAGCCACAATGAGCAGTTCTTC. This chain uses TRBV28 with TRBJ2-1, with 7 bases lining up with TRBD1. The ends lost 8 bases at V and 5 bases at J; junction bases unmatched: 15. CDR3 length equals 16 residues. Per germline, CDR1 MDHEN and CDR2 SYDVKM.

The V call is TRBV10-3, the J call TRBJ1-1, with 9 nucleotides matching TRBD1. Germline CDR1 and CDR2: ENHRY and SYGVKD. This CDR3 is built from 14 residues. V dropped 6 bases and J dropped 2; count of bases not matched to a gene: 4. The chain's CDR3 is CAIRIQGANTEAFF. As DNA, the CDR3 is TGTGCCATCAGAATACAGGGGGCTAACACTGAAGCTTTCTTT.

This clone was detected a few times. CDR3 loop: CATSDLAGSSGNTIYF. The CDR3 DNA follows: TGTGCCACCAGTGATTTGGCGGGTTCCTCTGGAAACACCATATATTTT. The chain is built from TRBV24-1 and TRBJ1-3, with no clear D. Germline V lookup: CDR1 KGHDR, CDR2 SFDVKD. The CDR3 covers 16 residues. The V gene lost 0 bases and the J gene lost 0 bases, with 8 bases spanning the gap.

The rearrangement joins TRBV19 to TRBJ2-3; D is perhaps TRBD1 (6 bases). This CDR3 region has 14 residues. Germline CDR1 is LNHDA and CDR2 is SQIVND (reference sequence). Trimming shortened V by 6 bases and J by 6 bases, and 16 bases separated the two germline ends. DNA for the CDR3: TGTGCCAGTAGAGTAACAGGGCTGGGGGATACGCAGTATTTT. Amino acid sequence: CASRVTGLGDTQYF.

The V call is TRBV19, the J call TRBJ2-1; 7 bases fit TRBD1. The germline CDR1 and CDR2 sequences are LNHDA and SQIVND (reference sequence). Trimming took 7 bases from V and 5 from J; bases not matched to a gene: 11. This CDR3 comprises 15 residues. CDR3 in DNA: TGTGCCAGTAACCGCATGGGACAGAAAAACAATGAGCAGTTCTTC. Protein sequence: CASNRMGQKNNEQFF.

The chain uses TRBV12-3 or TRBV12-4 and TRBJ2-3, with D possibly being TRBD2 (6 bases). V lost 6 bases, J lost 3 bases, and 10 bases lay in between. CDR3 length: 13 residues. CDR3 sequence (DNA): TGTGCCAGCAGCCTCCGGGAGACAGATACGCAGTATTTT. This codes for CASSLRETDTQYF.

This clone appeared a few times. V usage is TRBV2 and J usage is TRBJ1-5; 9 bases are shared with TRBD1. V dropped 5 bases and J dropped 2; count of bases not matched to a gene: 4. This CDR3 spans 15 amino acids. Looked up from germline, CDR1 is SNHLY and CDR2 is FYNNEI. The CDR3 protein is CASSLDRGGNQPQHF. CDR3 nucleotides: TGTGCCAGCAGTTTGGACAGGGGTGGCAATCAGCCCCAGCATTTT.

The chain employs TRBV18 and TRBJ2-7; D not certain. The V and J ends lost 2 bases and 2 bases respectively, with 7 bases between them. CDR3 length: 13 amino acids. Germline V gene sequence: CDR1 KGHSH, CDR2 LQKENI. CDR3 residues: CASSPGQPYEQYV. The CDR3 DNA sequence: TGTGCCAGCTCACCAGGGCAGCCCTACGAGCAGTACGTC.

The chain carries TRBV3-1 (or the pseudogene TRBV3-2) and TRBJ2-3; 10 bases line up with TRBD2. Germline assignment: CDR1 LGHDT and CDR2 YNNKEL (reference sequence). Losses at the gene ends were 4 bases for V and 3 bases for J; bases not matched to a gene: 13. The CDR3 runs 18 residues. In nucleotides, the CDR3 is TGTGCCAGCAGCCTCGCTAGCGGGGGACGAGGGATAACAGATACGCAGTATTTT. Translating gives CASSLASGGRGITDTQYF.

This clone has just one count. This rearrangement joins TRBV5-1 to TRBJ2-6, with 9 bases aligning to TRBD1. The germline V gene has CDR1 SGHRS and CDR2 YFSETQ. The CDR3 totals 17 residues. The V and J ends lost 4 bases and 0 bases, in that order; junction bases with no gene match: 5. The CDR3 DNA is TGCGCCAGCAGCGTGGGACAGGGCTACTCTGGGGCCAACGTCCTGACTTTC. Its translation is CASSVGQGYSGANVLTF.

The gene calls are TRBV5-1 and TRBJ2-3; perhaps TRBD2 as D (6 bases). The CDR3 has 17 residues. V lost 0 bases and J lost 0, with 14 bases in between. Germline values: CDR1 SGHRS, CDR2 YFSETQ. CDR3 DNA: TGCGCCAGCAGCTTGGCGCCTAGCGCCCTTAGCACAGATACGCAGTATTTT. Protein: CASSLAPSALSTDTQYF.

V is TRBV10-1 and J is TRBJ1-5; D is ambiguous. Germline V gene lookup returns CDR1 WNHNN and CDR2 SYGVQD (reference sequence). The CDR3 has 13 amino acids. V was clipped by 2 bases and J by 8 bases, with 10 bases between them. CDR3 protein: CASSEVGNEPQHF. The CDR3 DNA reads TGCGCCAGCAGTGAGGTCGGGAATGAGCCCCAGCATTTT.

This clone has only one observation. The chain carries TRBV29-1 and TRBJ1-2; D unclear. Per germline, CDR1 SQVTM and CDR2 ANQGSEA. The CDR3 length is 13 residues. V was trimmed by 6 bases and J by 4 bases, leaving 15 bases between them. The CDR3 loop is CSVSPGVGYGYTF. The CDR3 region has the DNA TGCAGCGTCTCCCCCGGGGTCGGCTATGGCTACACCTTC.

The chain recombines TRBV19 with TRBJ1-1; TRBD1 is a possible D gene (5 bases). The CDR3 totals 16 residues. Germline loops: CDR1 LNHDA, CDR2 SQIVND (reference sequence). V was shortened by 3 bases and J by 1 base, with 15 bases between the two germline ends. Here the CDR3 reads CASSIGGGNANTEAFF. CDR3 nucleotides: TGTGCCAGTAGTATCGGCGGGGGGAATGCGAACACTGAAGCTTTCTTT.